These T cell receptor beta chains were read from a single sample in a study of T cell repertoires in cytomegalovirus infection. TCRdb independently ran MiXCR on the reads; one entry per CDR3 protein. The sample consists of 480,000 or so distinct CDR3 sequences, around 11% of them appearing once. Material: PBMCs. All receptors derive from a human donor in good health (CMV status not recorded). Some clones in this sample may be carry-over from other donors' samples. Each CDR3 is given with its conserved first and last residue. D genes are given only for firm matches. The size of a clone is reported for some rows only, either as once, few or many, or as a class for expanded clones.

many | NA | TRBJ1-2 | TRBV29-1 | TGCAGCGTTGCCCGGGGCCCCTATGGCTACACCTTC | CSVARGPYGYTF
many | NA | TRBJ2-5 | TRBV7-3 | TGTGCCAGCAGCCCCTCGGCAGGGACGGAAGAGACCCAGTACTTC | CASSPSAGTEETQYF
many | TRBD1 | TRBJ1-5 | TRBV24-1 | TGTGCCACCAGTGACCGGACAGGGGGCGGCAATCAGCCCCAGCATTTT | CATSDRTGGGNQPQHF
NA | TRBD2 | TRBJ2-5 | TRBV4-2 | TGTGCCAGCAGCCAAGATCGGGGGGTGGAGACCCAGTACTTC | CASSQDRGVETQYF
many | NA | TRBJ1-6 | TRBV20-1 | TGCAGTGCTAGAGATAACAGCTATAATTCACCCCTCCACTTT | CSARDNSYNSPLHF
NA | NA | TRBJ2-1 | TRBV5-1 | TGCGCCAGCAGCTGGGGATATGAGCAGTTCTTC | CASSWGYEQFF
few | TRBD2 | TRBJ2-1 | TRBV20-1 | TGCAGTGCTGAGCCGGGACTAGCGGACTCCTACAATGAGCAGTTCTTC | CSAEPGLADSYNEQFF
many | NA | TRBJ1-3 | TRBV12-3/TRBV12-4 | TGTGCCAGCAGTCCTCTTGGACAGCTATCCGCGGCTGGAAACACCATATATTTT | CASSPLGQLSAAGNTIYF
few | NA | TRBJ1-5 | TRBV24-1 | TGTGCCACCCAGTCGGGGAGCAATCAGCCCCAGCATTTT | CATQSGSNQPQHF
many | NA | TRBJ2-1 | TRBV7-6 | TGTGCCAGCAGCTCCGGACAGCACAATGAGCAGTTCTTC | CASSSGQHNEQFF
NA | NA | TRBJ1-4 | TRBV6-1 | TGTGCCAGCGCACCCCGGGGGGATGAAAAACTGTTTTTT | CASAPRGDEKLFF